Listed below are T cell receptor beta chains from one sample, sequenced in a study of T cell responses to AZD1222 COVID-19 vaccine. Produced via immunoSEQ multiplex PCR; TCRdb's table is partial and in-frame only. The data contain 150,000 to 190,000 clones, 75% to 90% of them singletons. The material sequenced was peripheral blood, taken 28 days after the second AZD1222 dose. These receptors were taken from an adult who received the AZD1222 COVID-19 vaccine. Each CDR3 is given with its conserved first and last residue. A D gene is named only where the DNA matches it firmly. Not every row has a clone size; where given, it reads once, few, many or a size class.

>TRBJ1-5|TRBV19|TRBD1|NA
CASRVQGAVGQPQHF
TGTGCCAGTAGAGTTCAGGGGGCGGTAGGGCAGCCCCAGCATTTT
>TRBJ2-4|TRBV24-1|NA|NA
CATSDSGPKDKNIQYF
TGTGCCACCAGTGATTCGGGACCAAAGGACAAAAACATTCAGTACTTC
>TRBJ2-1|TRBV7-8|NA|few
CASSLRTANNEQFF
TGTGCCAGCAGCTTACGGACAGCTAACAATGAGCAGTTCTTC
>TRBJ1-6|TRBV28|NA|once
CASSSKRTPNSPLHF
TGTGCCAGCAGTTCCAAACGGACACCTAATTCACCCCTCCACTTT
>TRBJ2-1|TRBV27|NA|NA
CASRSWAPAYEQFF
TGTGCCAGCAGATCCTGGGCCCCAGCTTATGAGCAGTTCTTC
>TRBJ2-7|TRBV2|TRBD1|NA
CASSDGTGNYEQYF
TGTGCCAGCAGTGATGGGACAGGGAATTACGAGCAGTACTTC
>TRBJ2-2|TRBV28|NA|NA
CASSLFSGRNTGELFF
TGTGCCAGCAGTTTATTTTCAGGGCGGAACACCGGGGAGCTGTTTTTT
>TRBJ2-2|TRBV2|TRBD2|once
CASRGRVNTGELFF
TGTGCCAGCCGAGGGAGGGTGAACACCGGGGAGCTGTTTTTT
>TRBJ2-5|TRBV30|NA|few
CAWSPREFLYF
TGTGCCTGGAGCCCTAGGGAGTTTTTATACTTC
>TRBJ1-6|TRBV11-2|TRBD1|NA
CASSFRQGVRSPLHF
TGTGCCAGCAGCTTTAGACAGGGGGTCAGATCACCCCTCCACTTT
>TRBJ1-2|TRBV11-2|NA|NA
CASSAQTRAGYTF
TGTGCCAGCAGCGCTCAGACGCGGGCTGGCTACACCTTC
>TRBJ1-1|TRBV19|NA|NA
CASSTHGRGPEAFF
TGTGCCAGTAGTACCCACGGGCGGGGGCCTGAAGCTTTCTTT
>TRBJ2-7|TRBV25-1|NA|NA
CASSPPGRRYEQYF
TGTGCCAGCAGCCCTCCGGGACGACGCTACGAGCAGTACTTC
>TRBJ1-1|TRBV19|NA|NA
CASRYTRNTEAFF
TGTGCCAGTAGGTACACCCGGAACACTGAAGCTTTCTTT
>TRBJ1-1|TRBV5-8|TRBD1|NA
CASSFARDRVITEAFF
TGTGCCAGCAGCTTTGCCCGGGACAGGGTTATCACTGAAGCTTTCTTT
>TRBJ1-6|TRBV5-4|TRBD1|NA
CASSSGQRDNSPLHF
TGTGCCAGCAGCTCGGGACAGCGGGATAATTCACCCCTCCACTTT
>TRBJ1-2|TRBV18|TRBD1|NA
CASAGQGRYGYTF
TGTGCCAGCGCTGGACAGGGCCGCTATGGCTACACCTTC
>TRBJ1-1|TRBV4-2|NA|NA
CASSQERHGWNTEAFF
TGTGCCAGCAGCCAAGAAAGGCACGGCTGGAACACTGAAGCTTTCTTT
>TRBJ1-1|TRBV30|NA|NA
CAWSKESTEAFF
TGTGCCTGGAGTAAGGAGAGCACTGAAGCTTTCTTT
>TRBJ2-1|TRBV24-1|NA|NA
CATSDFGSPHNEQFF
TGTGCCACCAGTGATTTTGGAAGCCCCCACAATGAGCAGTTCTTC
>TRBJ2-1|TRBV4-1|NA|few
CASSQVNGEQFF
TGCGCCAGCAGCCAAGTAAATGGGGAGCAGTTCTTC
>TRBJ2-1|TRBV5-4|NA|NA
CASSHFSRGWEEQFF
TGTGCCAGCAGCCATTTTTCGCGGGGATGGGAGGAGCAGTTCTTC
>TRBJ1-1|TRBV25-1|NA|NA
CASSNTGKAFF
TGTGCCAGCAGTAATACAGGGAAAGCTTTCTTT
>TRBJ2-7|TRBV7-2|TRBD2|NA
CASSYLAGSYEQYF
TGTGCCAGCAGCTACCTAGCGGGATCCTACGAGCAGTACTTC
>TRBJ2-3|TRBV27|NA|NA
CASSRGAYITDTQYF
TGTGCCAGCAGCAGGGGCGCTTATATCACAGATACGCAGTATTTT
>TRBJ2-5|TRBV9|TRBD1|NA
CASSVGTGRETQYF
TGTGCCAGCAGCGTAGGGACAGGACGCGAGACCCAGTACTTC
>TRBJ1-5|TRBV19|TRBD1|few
CASSDRENQPQHF
TGTGCCAGTAGTGACAGGGAAAATCAGCCCCAGCATTTT
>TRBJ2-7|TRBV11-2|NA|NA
CASSLERWGATYEQYF
TGTGCCAGCAGCTTAGAAAGGTGGGGGGCGACCTACGAGCAGTACTTC
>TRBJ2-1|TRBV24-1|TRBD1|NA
CATSDSTPTGAHEQFF
TGTGCCACCAGTGATTCAACTCCAACAGGGGCCCATGAGCAGTTCTTC
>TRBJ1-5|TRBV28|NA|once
CASSSGQGGNQPQHF
TGTGCCAGCAGTTCCGGCCAGGGAGGCAATCAGCCCCAGCATTTT
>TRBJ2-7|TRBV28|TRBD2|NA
CASTPLAGGPLEQYF
TGTGCCAGTACACCCCTAGCGGGAGGGCCTCTCGAGCAGTACTTC
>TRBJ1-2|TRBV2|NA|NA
CASSAEANYGYTF
TGTGCCAGCAGTGCCGAAGCTAACTATGGCTACACCTTC
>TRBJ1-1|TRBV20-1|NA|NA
CSASLGREAFF
TGCAGTGCTAGCCTCGGGAGGGAAGCTTTCTTT
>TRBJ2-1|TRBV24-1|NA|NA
CATSDLSAGVSYNEQFF
TGTGCCACCAGTGATTTGTCCGCCGGGGTCTCCTACAATGAGCAGTTCTTC
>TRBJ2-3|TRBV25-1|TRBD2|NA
CASSEGTSGNTDTQYF
TGTGCCAGCAGTGAAGGGACTAGCGGGAACACAGATACGCAGTATTTT
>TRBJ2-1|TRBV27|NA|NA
CASREYTLGNEQFF
TGTGCCAGTAGGGAGTACACTCTTGGCAATGAGCAGTTCTTC
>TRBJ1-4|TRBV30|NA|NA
CAWSEGWGNEKLFF
TGTGCCTGGAGCGAGGGTTGGGGCAATGAAAAACTGTTTTTT
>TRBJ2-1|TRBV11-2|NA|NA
CASSLSRSSYNEQFF
TGTGCCAGCAGCTTGTCTAGAAGCTCCTACAATGAGCAGTTCTTC
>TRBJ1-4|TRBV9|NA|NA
CASSVDPGALGEKLFF
TGTGCCAGCAGCGTAGATCCGGGGGCGCTTGGGGAAAAACTGTTTTTT
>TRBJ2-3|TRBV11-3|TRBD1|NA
CASSLGQGPGDTQYF
TGTGCCAGCAGCTTGGGACAGGGTCCGGGAGATACGCAGTATTTT
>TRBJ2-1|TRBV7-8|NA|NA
CASSPQFF
TGTGCCAGCAGCCCTCAGTTCTTC
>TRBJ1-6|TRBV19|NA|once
CASSRPPPGNSPLHF
TGTGCCAGTAGTAGACCCCCTCCGGGCAATTCACCCCTCCACTTT
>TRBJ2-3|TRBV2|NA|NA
CASSRWDTQYF
TGTGCCAGCAGCCGTTGGGATACGCAGTATTTT
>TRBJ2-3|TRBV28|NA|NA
CASSGGKPDTQYF
TGTGCCAGCAGTGGGGGAAAGCCAGATACGCAGTATTTT
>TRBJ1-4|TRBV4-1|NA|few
CASSQLMGEKLFF
TGCGCCAGCAGCCAACTCATGGGTGAAAAACTGTTTTTT
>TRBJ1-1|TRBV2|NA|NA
CASSDAGMLTEAFF
TGTGCCAGCAGTGACGCAGGGATGCTCACTGAAGCTTTCTTT
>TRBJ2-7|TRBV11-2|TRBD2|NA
CASSGLGLVYEQYF
TGTGCCAGCAGCGGACTGGGACTAGTCTACGAGCAGTACTTC